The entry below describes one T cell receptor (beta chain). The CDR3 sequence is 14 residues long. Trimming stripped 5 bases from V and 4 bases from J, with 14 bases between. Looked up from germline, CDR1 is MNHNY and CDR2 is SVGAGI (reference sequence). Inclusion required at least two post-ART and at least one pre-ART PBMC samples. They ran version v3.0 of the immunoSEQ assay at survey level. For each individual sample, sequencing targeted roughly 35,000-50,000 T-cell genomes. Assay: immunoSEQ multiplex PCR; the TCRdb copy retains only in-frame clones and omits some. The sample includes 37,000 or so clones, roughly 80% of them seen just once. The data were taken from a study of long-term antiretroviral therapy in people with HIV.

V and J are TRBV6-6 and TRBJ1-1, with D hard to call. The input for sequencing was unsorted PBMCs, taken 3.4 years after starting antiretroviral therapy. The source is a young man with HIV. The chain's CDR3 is CASSPPGGSTEAFF. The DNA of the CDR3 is TGTGCCAGCAGTCCCCCAGGTGGGTCCACTGAAGCTTTCTTT.